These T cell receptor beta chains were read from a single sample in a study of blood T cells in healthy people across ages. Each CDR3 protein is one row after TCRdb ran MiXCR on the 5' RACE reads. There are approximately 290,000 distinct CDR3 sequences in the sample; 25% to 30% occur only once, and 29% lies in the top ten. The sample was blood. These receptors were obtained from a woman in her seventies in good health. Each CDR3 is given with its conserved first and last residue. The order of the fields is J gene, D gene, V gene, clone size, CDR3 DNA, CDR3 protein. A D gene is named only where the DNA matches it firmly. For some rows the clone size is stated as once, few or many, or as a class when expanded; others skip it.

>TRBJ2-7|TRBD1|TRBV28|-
TGTGCCAGCGTTACAGGGGGCAGCCCCTACGAGCAGTACTTC
CASVTGGSPYEQYF
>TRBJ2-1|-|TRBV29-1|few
TGCAGCGTCGACAGGAGTGGGGGGGAGCAGTTCTTC
CSVDRSGGEQFF
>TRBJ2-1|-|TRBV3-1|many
TGTGCCAGCAGCCAAGCACCAGCCGAGCAGTTCTTC
CASSQAPAEQFF
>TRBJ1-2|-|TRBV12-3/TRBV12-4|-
TGTGCCAGCAGTCCAAATACGGGGGCTCGGTATGGCTACACCTTC
CASSPNTGARYGYTF
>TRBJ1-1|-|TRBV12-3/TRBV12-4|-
TGTGCCAGCAGTCCCAGGGTGGCGGGAAAGAACACTGAAGCTTTCTTT
CASSPRVAGKNTEAFF
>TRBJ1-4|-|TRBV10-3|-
TGTGCCATCAGTGAGGGGTCTCCTGAAAAACTGTTTTTT
CAISEGSPEKLFF
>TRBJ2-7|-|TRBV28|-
TGTGCCAGCAGTTGGAGGTACGAGCAGTACTTC
CASSWRYEQYF
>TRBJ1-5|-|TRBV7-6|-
TGTGCCAGCAGCCCCAGACCCGGAGGGCCCCAGCATTTT
CASSPRPGGPQHF
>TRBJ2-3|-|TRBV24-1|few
TGTGCCACCAGTCGGTACGGGAATATGGGGGCGCAGTATTTT
CATSRYGNMGAQYF
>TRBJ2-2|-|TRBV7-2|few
TGTGCCAGCAGTTATACTATAGCCGGGGAGCTGTTTTTT
CASSYTIAGELFF
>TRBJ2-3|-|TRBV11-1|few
TGTGCCAGCAGACCTAGAAGGCTGGCCACAGATACGCAGTATTTT
CASRPRRLATDTQYF
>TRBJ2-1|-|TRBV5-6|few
TGTGCCAGCAGTCAAGGGTACAATGAGCAGTTCTTC
CASSQGYNEQFF
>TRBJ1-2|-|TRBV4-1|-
TGCGCCAGCAGCCAAGATTATTCCAGCAGTACGAGTTTTAGCTACACCTTC
CASSQDYSSSTSFSYTF
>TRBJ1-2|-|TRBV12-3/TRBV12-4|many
TGTGCCAGCAGTCCTCCCGGGACCATCTATGGCTACACCTTC
CASSPPGTIYGYTF
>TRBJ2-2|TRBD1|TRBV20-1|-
TGCAGTGCTAGCCATGGGGACAGTAAAACCGGGGAGCTGTTTTTT
CSASHGDSKTGELFF
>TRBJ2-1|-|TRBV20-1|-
TGCAGTGCTAGAGATTTCAGGGGAAGAGAGCAGTTCTTC
CSARDFRGREQFF
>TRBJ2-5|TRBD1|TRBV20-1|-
TGCAGTGCTAGTAACAGGGGGCCTCGGACCCAGTACTTC
CSASNRGPRTQYF
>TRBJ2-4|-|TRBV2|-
TGTGCCAGCAGTCCTCAAGGGCGCATTCAGTACTTC
CASSPQGRIQYF
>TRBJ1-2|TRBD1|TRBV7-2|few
TGTGCCAGCAGCTTAGAGGGGGCGCAGTATGGCTACACCTTC
CASSLEGAQYGYTF
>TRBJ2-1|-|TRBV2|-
TGTGCCAGCAGAAAGGGACCAGAGCTTCACAATGAGCAGTTCTTC
CASRKGPELHNEQFF
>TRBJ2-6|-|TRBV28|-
TGTGCCAGCAGGTCGATCTCTGGGGCCAACGTCCTGACTTTC
CASRSISGANVLTF
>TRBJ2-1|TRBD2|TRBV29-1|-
TGCAGCGGTGTGACTAGCGGGAGGGGCGAGCAGTTCTTC
CSGVTSGRGEQFF
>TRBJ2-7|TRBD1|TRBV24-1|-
TGTGCCACGGGCAGGACAGGGACCTACGAGCAGTACTTC
CATGRTGTYEQYF
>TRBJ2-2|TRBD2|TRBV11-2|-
TGTGCCAGCTCCTCGACTAGCGGGGCCGGGGAGCTGTTTTTT
CASSSTSGAGELFF
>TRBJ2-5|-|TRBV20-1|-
TGCAGTGGGGAAGTGAGGGATCGCGAGACCCAGTACTTC
CSGEVRDRETQYF
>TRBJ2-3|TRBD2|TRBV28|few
TGTGCCAGCAGTTTATTCCGACCCCAAGGGACTAGCGGGAGAGATACGCAGTATTTT
CASSLFRPQGTSGRDTQYF
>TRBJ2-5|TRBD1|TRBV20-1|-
TGCAGTGCGAGAGGGGGACAGGGGGTACAAGAGACCCAGTACTTC
CSARGGQGVQETQYF
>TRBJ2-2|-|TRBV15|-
TGTGCCACCAGCGGTAGTTGGATCCCGAACACCGGGGAGCTGTTTTTT
CATSGSWIPNTGELFF
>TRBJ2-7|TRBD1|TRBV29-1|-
TGCAGCGTTACAGGACAGGGCATTAGCGAGCAGTACTTC
CSVTGQGISEQYF
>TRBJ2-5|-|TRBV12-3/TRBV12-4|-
TGTGCCAGCAGCTTTAATGAGGGGTTACTACGAGAACAGTACTTC
CASSFNEGLLREQYF
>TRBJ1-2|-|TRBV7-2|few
TGTGCCAGCAGCCCACCCACGGGAGACTATGGCTACACCTTC
CASSPPTGDYGYTF
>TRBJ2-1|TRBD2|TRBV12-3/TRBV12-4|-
TGTGCCAGCAGCCCGGGGGGAGGAATCTACAATGAGCAGTTCTTC
CASSPGGGIYNEQFF
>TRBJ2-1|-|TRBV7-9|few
TGTGCCAGCAGCTTAGAAGAGCGGCGGGATGAGCAGTTCTTC
CASSLEERRDEQFF
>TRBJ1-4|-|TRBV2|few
TGTGCCAGCAGTGAACAGGGATCGGCCCGAGAAAAACTGTTTTTT
CASSEQGSAREKLFF